The 14 T cell receptor beta chains below come from one sample, sequenced in a study of beta chain features in type 1 diabetes. These receptors are not linked to any known antigen. The sequenced template was cDNA made from the entire isolated RNA. Assay used: immunoSEQ multiplex PCR; TCRdb lists only in-frame clones, some missing. Altogether about 710,000 clones are present, more than 13% being singletons, with the ten largest covering roughly 0.04%. Regarding the study as a whole: Shortening of TCRB CDR3s, moderate but significant, appeared in all four CD4+ subsets of Type 1 diabetes patients.

The material sequenced was naive CD4+ T cells from blood. The receptor set was obtained from a man between 18 and 35 years old with type 1 diabetes.

The genes are TRBV18 and TRBJ1-1; TRBD1 matches at 8 bases. CDR1 and CDR2 from the germline V gene are KGHSH and LQKENI. Trimming took 3 bases from V and 0 from J; bases not matched to a gene: 3. This CDR3 region has 15 residues. The CDR3 loop reads CASSPLTGVNTEAFF. The CDR3 DNA reads as TGTGCCAGCTCACCCTTGACAGGGGTGAACACTGAAGCTTTCTTT.

Notes on this clone: Different DNA sequences within this sample yield the same CDR3. The chain employs TRBV30 and TRBJ2-5; possibly TRBD2 for D (5 bases). Germline lookup yields CDR1 GTSNPN and CDR2 SVGIG (reference sequence). The germline V and J ends were trimmed by 3 bases and 4 bases, with 12 bases remaining between them. The CDR3 length is 13 residues. The CDR3 DNA follows: TGTGCCTGGAGCCTCGGGGTGTCAGAGACCCAGTACTTC. It codes for CAWSLGVSETQYF.

This clone was seen a handful of times. The chain is built from TRBV5-4 and TRBJ1-1; D remains ambiguous. Germline loops: CDR1 SGHNT, CDR2 YYREEE (reference sequence). V lost 2 bases, J lost 4 bases, and 9 bases lay in between. This CDR3 region has 13 residues. The CDR3 sequence is CASSFWGGTEAFF. In DNA form, the CDR3 reads TGTGCCAGCAGCTTCTGGGGTGGCACTGAAGCTTTCTTT.

V and J are TRBV11-2 and TRBJ2-1, with 10 bases that match TRBD2. CDR3 size: 15 residues. Germline V gene data show CDR1 as SGHAT and CDR2 as FQNNGV. J gave up 9 bases and V 0 bases, and 5 bases lay outside the gene matches. CDR3 sequence reads: CASSLEDRLAGEQFF. Written as DNA, the CDR3 is TGTGCCAGCAGCTTAGAAGACCGACTAGCGGGTGAGCAGTTCTTC.

The J gene is TRBJ1-2, the V gene TRBV13; 10 positions match TRBD1. V dropped 5 bases and J dropped 2; count of bases not matched to a gene: 2. From germline, CDR1 is PRHDT and CDR2 FYEKMQ (reference sequence). The CDR3 runs to 14 residues. CDR3 DNA: TGTGCCAGCAGCCCGGACAGGGGGAACTATGGCTACACCTTC. Its protein product is CASSPDRGNYGYTF. The variable domain in full, completed from reference TRBV13 and TRBJ1-2, reads AAGVIQSPRHLIKEKRETATLKCYPIPRHDTVYWYQQGPGQDPQFLISFYEKMQSDKGSIPDRFSAQQFSDYHSELNMSSLELGDSALYFCASSPDRGNYGYTFGSGTRLTVV.

The chain is built from TRBV5-6 and TRBJ2-5, with D perhaps TRBD1 (5 bases). Trimming stripped 5 bases from V and 2 bases from J, with 22 bases between. In germline, CDR1 is SGHDT, CDR2 YYEEEE. The CDR3 consists of 17 residues. The CDR3 nucleotides read TGTGCCAGCAGTTTCGGCTTAGGCCAGGGCTCTCAAGAGACCCAGTACTTC. Protein sequence: CASSFGLGQGSQETQYF.

The chain links TRBV7-9 to TRBJ2-5, with no clear D. This CDR3 comprises 14 residues. The V gene's germline CDR1 is SEHNR and CDR2 FQNEAQ (reference sequence). Trimming took 1 base from V and 4 from J, leaving 10 bases between them. The CDR3 is CASSLVPVRETQYF. The DNA of the CDR3 is TGTGCCAGCAGCTTAGTCCCGGTACGAGAGACCCAGTACTTC. The full variable domain, its missing parts supplied by reference TRBV7-9 and TRBJ2-5, is DTGVSQNPRHKITKRGQNVTFRCDPISEHNRLYWYRQTLGQGPEFLTYFQNEAQLEKSRLLSDRFSAERPKGSFSTLEIQRTEQGDSAMYLCASSLVPVRETQYFGPGTRLLVL.

The chain uses TRBV23-1 and TRBJ2-5; tentatively, D is TRBD1 (5 bases). TRBV23-1 is an open reading frame whose function is uncertain. Trimming cost V 5 bases and J 2 bases, with 12 bases left between them. The CDR3 contains 14 residues. The CDR3 sequence: CASSERQIQETQYF. The DNA for the CDR3 is TGCGCCAGCAGTGAAAGACAGATACAAGAGACCCAGTACTTC.

The chain carries TRBV2 and TRBJ2-7; D remains unclear. Germline V lookup: CDR1 SNHLY, CDR2 FYNNEI. The V end was cut by 0 bases, the J end by 6 bases, with 6 bases between. The length of the CDR3 is 12 residues. CDR3 DNA: TGTGCCAGCAGTGAAGCTCGGGCCGAGCAGTACTTC. It encodes CASSEARAEQYF.

In its sample, this clone was seen a few times. This chain links TRBV7-9 with TRBJ1-6, with 7 bases identical to TRBD1. V shed 5 bases and J 6 bases; nucleotides not matched to a gene: 4. From germline, CDR1 is SEHNR and CDR2 FQNEAQ (reference sequence). CDR3 length: 14 amino acids. The CDR3 DNA follows: TGTGCCAGCAGCCGGCGGGACAGTAATTCACCCCTCCACTTT. Its protein is CASSRRDSNSPLHF.

There are a few counts of this clone. This chain uses TRBV30 with TRBJ2-1; 11 bases match TRBD2. Trimming removed 3 bases from V and 6 bases from J; junction bases left unmatched: 7. Germline CDR1 reads GTSNPN; CDR2 reads SVGIG (reference sequence). The CDR3 is 15 residues long. The CDR3 region is CAWRGLAVALNEQFF. The CDR3 DNA is TGTGCCTGGAGGGGACTAGCGGTTGCCCTCAATGAGCAGTTCTTC.

This clone showed up just a few times. This CDR3 is CASSYSNSRPPYEQYF. The CDR3 DNA sequence: TGTGCCAGCAGTTACTCGAACTCCCGTCCTCCCTACGAGCAGTACTTC. This rearrangement joins TRBV6-5 to TRBJ2-7; D uncertain. Trimming cost V 0 bases and J 2 bases, with 14 bases left between them. Per the germline V gene, CDR1 is MNHEY and CDR2 is SVGAGI. The CDR3 spans 16 residues.

The rearrangement joins TRBV10-3 to TRBJ1-1, with 7 bases identical to TRBD1. The V and J ends lost 10 bases and 7 bases, in that order; junction bases with no gene match: 12. This CDR3 has 13 residues. Germline assignment: CDR1 ENHRY and CDR2 SYGVKD. The chain's CDR3 is CATHGQAELEAFF. The CDR3 bases are TGTGCCACCCACGGACAGGCCGAACTTGAAGCTTTCTTT.

This clone was recorded a few times. The DNA of the CDR3 is TGTGCCAGCAGTTTACTAGTAGCGGGAGGGTTCGATGAGCAGTTCTTC. It codes for CASSLLVAGGFDEQFF. The chain has TRBV27 and TRBJ2-1, with 11 nucleotides matching TRBD2. Germline assignment: CDR1 MNHEY and CDR2 SMNVEV (reference sequence). CDR3 length: 16 amino acids. The ends lost 2 bases at V and 8 bases at J; junction bases unmatched: 8.